The sequence of this T cell receptor beta chain was determined in a study of CXCR3-negative and CXCR3-positive naive CD8 T cells. The authors made the TRB cDNA libraries by 5' RACE using UMI labels. From the 5' RACE reads, TCRdb lists one entry per CDR3 protein and no DNA. This sample's table has 84,000 or so distinct CDR3 sequences. Whole-study results and caveats: Much lower diversity was found in memory CD8+ cells, while both naive subsets had comparably high diversity.

Sorts performed in triplicate captured 300,000 to 350,000 cells each from every CD8+ T cell subset. Concerning this clonotype itself: What it binds is unknown.

This sequence was found in a human donor in good health. Some clones in this sample may be carry-over from other donors' samples. Sequenced material: naive CXCR3- CD8+ T cells from blood. Indicated subset: CD45RO-CCR7+CD27+CD95- naive CD8+ T cells lacking CXCR3 (TNR3-).

This CDR3 reads CASSLIGISSTDTQYF. The chain carries TRBV7-2 and TRBJ2-3; TCRdb calls TRBD1, which cannot be checked without DNA. This CDR3 has 16 residues. Per the germline V gene, CDR1 is SGHTA and CDR2 is FQGNSA.